This T cell receptor beta chain stems from a study of T-cell memory formation after mild COVID-19. Overall study: In these data, TCR clusters were largely donor specific. The study's findings and limits: Whereas later expanders leaned CD4+, clones contracting day 15 to 85 showed a balanced CD4/CD8 makeup. Researchers report contracting CD4+ clones mostly in CM and EM, with CD8+ clones in EMRA. Pre-infection memory already had some responding clones, implying cross-reactive memory joined.

As concerns this clonotype: Its antigen is not known.

TCRdb recomputed calls from the 5' RACE reads with MiXCR, one row per CDR3 protein. The repertoire holds 350,000 to 400,000 distinct CDR3 sequences, with about 21% as singletons. Trimming removed 2 bases from V and 5 bases from J, with 21 bases in between. CDR1 and CDR2 from the germline V gene are SEHNR and FQNEAQ (reference sequence). This CDR3 is 17 amino acids long. The sample was PBMCs or a T cell subset sorted from them (not recorded which). The chain couples TRBV7-9 to TRBJ2-5, with D possibly matching TRBD2 (7 bases). This receptor was obtained from an adult woman who had mild COVID-19 (a few samples of this study predate the infection). Cell type and time point are not known. DNA of the CDR3: TGTGCCAGCAGCTTACCGACGGGAGGACAGTCTTTGGAGACCCAGTACTTC. The encoded protein is CASSLPTGGQSLETQYF.